Listed here are 4 T cell receptor beta chains from one sample, sequenced in a study of memory CD4+ T cells and cytomegalovirus serostatus. The sort gate was single viable CD3+CD4+CD8-CD45RO+ cells for memory CD4+ T cells. Assay used: immunoSEQ multiplex PCR; TCRdb lists only in-frame clones, some missing. In the table there are around 45,000 clones, approximately 82% of which are singletons. The sequencing sample was made of memory CD4+ T cells from blood. The receptors stem from an adult in good health and CMV-seronegative.

The rearrangement joins TRBV5-1 to TRBJ2-2; D possibly corresponds to TRBD1 (6 bases). This CDR3 is 15 amino acids long. Germline V gene data show CDR1 as SGHRS and CDR2 as YFSETQ. Trimming took off 3 bases at V and 6 bases at J, with 15 bases between the two ends. CDR3 DNA: TGCGCCAGCAGCTCCATGGACAAGGGGGCCGGGGAGCTGTTTTTT. Amino acid sequence: CASSSMDKGAGELFF.

The DNA for the CDR3 is TGTGCCAGCAGCTTCCAGCCGGGACATTCCTACGAGCAGTACTTC. This gives the protein CASSFQPGHSYEQYF. The J gene is TRBJ2-7, the V gene TRBV7-8; D may be TRBD1 (6 bases). This CDR3 is 15 amino acids long. Germline CDR1 reads SGHVS; CDR2 reads FQNEAQ. Trimming pared 3 bases from V and 1 base from J, leaving 13 bases between. The whole variable domain, filled in from reference TRBV7-8 and TRBJ2-7, reads GAGVSQSPRYKVAKRGQDVALRCDPISGHVSLFWYQQALGQGPEFLTYFQNEAQLDKSGLPSDRFFAERPEGSVSTLKIQRTQQEDSAVYLCASSFQPGHSYEQYFGPGTRLTVT.

The rearrangement joins TRBV4-2 to TRBJ1-4, with 10 bases aligning to TRBD1. The CDR3 sequence is 18 residues long. Losses at the gene ends were 0 bases for V and 4 bases for J; bases not matched to a gene: 8. Germline V gives CDR1 LGHNA, CDR2 YNFKEQ. The CDR3 loop reads CASSQETGGARYNEKLFF. DNA of the CDR3: TGTGCCAGCAGCCAAGAGACAGGGGGCGCAAGGTATAATGAAAAACTGTTTTTT.

The chain combines TRBV11-3 with TRBJ1-1, with 8 bases aligning to TRBD1. V was pared by 5 bases and J by 1 base, with 3 bases of the junction left unmatched. The germline gives CDR1 SGHNT, CDR2 YENEEA. There are 14 residues in the CDR3. The CDR3 sequence is CASSEGTGNTEAFF. In DNA, the CDR3 is TGTGCCAGCAGCGAGGGGACAGGGAACACTGAAGCTTTCTTT.